What follows are 20 T cell receptor beta chains derived from one specimen sequenced in a study of T cell responses to AZD1222 COVID-19 vaccine. TCRdb keeps only in-frame clones here, not all; method: immunoSEQ multiplex PCR. This table has roughly 150,000 clones, 90% appearing once. The starting material was peripheral blood, obtained on day 0 of AZD1222 vaccination. These receptors came from an adult in good health.

The rearrangement links TRBV4-2 to TRBJ2-3, with D maybe TRBD2 (6 bases). Germline V gives CDR1 LGHNA, CDR2 YNFKEQ. The CDR3 runs to 14 residues. With 4 bases removed from V and 3 bases from J, the gap between germline ends came to 11 bases. CDR3 nucleotide sequence: TGTGCCAGCAGCCGGGAGGCACCGACAGATACGCAGTATTTT. As protein: CASSREAPTDTQYF.

V usage is TRBV7-2 and J usage is TRBJ2-5; D is unclear. CDR3 size: 16 residues. CDR1 and CDR2 from the germline V gene are SGHTA and FQGNSA. The V end lost 5 bases, the J end lost 5 bases, and 21 bases lay between the germline ends. Here the CDR3 reads CASSESGTPSRETQYF. The CDR3 DNA follows: TGTGCCAGCAGCGAATCCGGAACCCCCAGCAGGGAGACCCAGTACTTC.

The rearrangement joins TRBV9 to TRBJ2-3; D uncertain. V was cut by 4 bases and J by 2 bases, with 5 bases left in between. CDR1 and CDR2 (germline): SGDLS, YYNGEE. The CDR3 consists of 12 residues. The CDR3 nucleotides read TGTGCCAGCAGCTCCTACACAGATACGCAGTATTTT. It codes for CASSSYTDTQYF.

A few counts support this clone. The genes are TRBV13 and TRBJ2-7, with 8 bases fitting TRBD1. The junction had 1 base not matched to a gene; V was cut back by 4 bases and J by 2 bases. The germline V gene encodes CDR1 PRHDT and CDR2 FYEKMQ (reference sequence). The CDR3 is made up of 13 amino acids. The CDR3 DNA reads as TGTGCCAGCAGCTCGACAGGGGCCTACGAGCAGTACTTC. Translating it yields CASSSTGAYEQYF.

V and J are TRBV6-1 and TRBJ2-3; D gene ambiguous. CDR3 size: 11 residues. Germline lookup yields CDR1 MNHNS and CDR2 SASEGT. Deletions cut 3 bases from V and 4 bases from J, with 2 bases between. CDR3 protein: CASSEADTQYF. The CDR3 bases are TGTGCCAGCAGTGAGGCAGATACGCAGTATTTT.

This clone was seen once. The V gene is TRBV10-2, the J gene TRBJ2-2; possible D gene TRBD1, 6 bases. V gave up 9 bases and J gave up 8 bases, with 16 bases separating them. The CDR3 contains 13 residues. CDR1 is WSHSY and CDR2 is SAAADI in the germline V gene. This chain's CDR3 is CASTGFLSGELFF. The CDR3 nucleotides read TGCGCCAGTACAGGGTTCCTATCGGGGGAGCTGTTTTTT.

V is TRBV20-1 and J is TRBJ2-7; the D gene is possibly TRBD1 (5 bases). This CDR3 is 11 amino acids long. The V end lost 3 bases, the J end lost 6 bases, and 9 bases lay between the germline ends. Germline V CDR1 and CDR2: DFQATT, SNEGSKA (reference sequence). In DNA, the CDR3 is TGCAGTGCTAGCAGGGATAGCGAGCAGTACTTC. It encodes CSASRDSEQYF.

This CDR3 reads CARTALAPLWETQYF. CDR3 nucleotide sequence: TGTGCCAGGACTGCGCTAGCGCCGCTCTGGGAGACCCAGTACTTC. The chain links TRBV3-1 (or the pseudogene TRBV3-2) to TRBJ2-5, with D maybe TRBD2 (6 bases). CDR1 is LGHDT, CDR2 YNNKEL, per germline (reference sequence). The CDR3 loop spans 15 amino acids. The V end was cut by 9 bases, the J end by 5 bases, with 22 bases between.

The V call is TRBV12-3 or TRBV12-4, the J call TRBJ1-2, with TRBD1 identical over 11 bases. The ends lost 8 bases at V and 6 bases at J; junction bases unmatched: 2. This CDR3 contains 12 residues. The CDR3 sequence: CASRDRGNGYTF. CDR3 nucleotides: TGTGCCAGCCGGGACAGGGGGAATGGCTACACCTTC.

The J gene is TRBJ1-2, the V gene TRBV6-2 or TRBV6-3; TRBD1 agrees at 8 bases. With 1 base clipped from V and 3 bases from J, the junction kept 7 bases outside the gene matches. CDR1 is MNHEY, CDR2 SVGEGT, per germline. The CDR3 is 16 amino acids. The CDR3 DNA is TGTGCCAGCAGTTACTGGGCAGGGGGCGTCGACTATGGCTACACCTTC. Translated: CASSYWAGGVDYGYTF.

The chain couples TRBV5-4 to TRBJ2-3; 9 positions match TRBD1. Germline CDR1 is SGHNT and CDR2 is YYREEE (reference sequence). With 0 bases clipped from V and 7 bases from J, the junction kept 6 bases outside the gene matches. This CDR3 comprises 15 residues. The CDR3: CASSLVPQGAHTQYF. DNA for the CDR3: TGTGCCAGCAGCTTGGTGCCACAGGGGGCGCATACGCAGTATTTT.

The chain joins TRBV7-7 to TRBJ2-5, with D perhaps TRBD1 (5 bases). This CDR3 region has 14 residues. The germline V gene has CDR1 SSHAT and CDR2 FNYEAQ (reference sequence). V was cut by 0 bases and J by 5 bases, with 10 bases left in between. CDR3 sequence: CASSLAQGLETQYF. The CDR3 nucleotides are TGTGCCAGCAGCTTAGCGCAGGGCCTCGAGACCCAGTACTTC.

The V and J genes are TRBV18 and TRBJ2-1; 8 bases match TRBD1. Germline V gene sequence: CDR1 KGHSH, CDR2 LQKENI. The CDR3 runs to 15 residues. Trimming took 3 bases from V and 2 from J; bases not matched to a gene: 3. This chain's CDR3 is CASSPNRGTYNEQFF. As DNA, the CDR3 is TGTGCCAGCTCACCGAACAGGGGGACCTACAATGAGCAGTTCTTC. Full variable domain (rest looked up from reference TRBV18 and TRBJ2-1): NAGVMQNPRHLVRRRGQEARLRCSPMKGHSHVYWYRQLPEEGLKFMVYLQKENIIDESGMPKERFSAEFPKEGPSILRIQQVVRGDSAAYFCASSPNRGTYNEQFFGPGTRLTVL.

The chain joins TRBV4-2 to TRBJ2-3, with TRBD1 as a possible D gene (5 bases). The length of the CDR3 is 16 residues. Germline V gives CDR1 LGHNA, CDR2 YNFKEQ. V lost 0 bases and J 3 bases, leaving 13 bases between the germline ends. CDR3 amino acids: CASSQEKGIGTDTQYF. CDR3 in DNA: TGTGCCAGCAGCCAAGAGAAGGGGATCGGAACAGATACGCAGTATTTT.

The rearrangement joins TRBV9 to TRBJ2-7, with D unclear. Germline V gives CDR1 SGDLS, CDR2 YYNGEE. This CDR3 has 12 residues. V dropped 3 bases and J dropped 6 bases, with 10 bases sitting between them. The CDR3 DNA reads as TGTGCCAGCAGCGGGATGACTGCCGAGCAGTACTTC. Encoded protein: CASSGMTAEQYF.

V and J are TRBV4-2 and TRBJ2-7; TRBD2 matches 8 bases. CDR3 length: 16 residues. Germline V gene lookup returns CDR1 LGHNA and CDR2 YNFKEQ. Trimming at V came to 0 bases and at J to 4 bases, leaving 8 bases not matched to a gene. The CDR3 bases are TGTGCCAGCAGCCAAGAACCAGCGGGAGATATTTACGAGCAGTACTTC. Its translation is CASSQEPAGDIYEQYF.

This clone was counted once. This chain connects TRBV5-8 to TRBJ1-5, with D possibly TRBD1 on 5 matching bases. CDR1 and CDR2 (germline): SGHTS, YDEGEE. There are 15 residues in the CDR3. Trimming stripped 1 base from V and 0 bases from J, with 8 bases between. The CDR3 nucleotides read TGTGCCAGCAGCTTGTGGAGGGGTAGCAATCAGCCCCAGCATTTT. Its protein product is CASSLWRGSNQPQHF.

The gene calls are TRBV4-1 and TRBJ2-3, with 14 bases identical to TRBD2. Unmatched junction bases numbered 8, after V lost 3 bases and J lost 0 bases. Germline V CDR1 and CDR2: MGHRA, YSYEKL. The CDR3 consists of 19 residues. The CDR3 nucleotides are TGCGCCAGCAGCCACCCCCCCTGGACTAGCGGGAGGAGCACAGATACGCAGTATTTT. This encodes CASSHPPWTSGRSTDTQYF.

This rearrangement joins TRBV30 to TRBJ2-2, with TRBD2 matching over 10 bases. This CDR3 is 14 amino acids long. Unmatched junction bases numbered 4, after V lost 2 bases and J lost 7 bases. CDR1 GTSNPN and CDR2 SVGIG come from the germline V gene (reference sequence). CDR3 loop: CAWSKLAGVGELFF. The CDR3 nucleotides read TGTGCCTGGAGTAAGCTAGCGGGAGTCGGGGAGCTGTTTTTT.

This clone was seen only once. The J gene is TRBJ2-1, the V gene TRBV5-4; 12 bases agree with TRBD2. Looked up from germline, CDR1 is SGHNT and CDR2 is YYREEE (reference sequence). The trim removed 4 bases at V and 8 bases at J, leaving 10 bases unmatched. This CDR3 has 16 residues. This CDR3 is CASSEEPGLAGYEQFF. CDR3 nucleotide sequence: TGTGCCAGCAGCGAGGAACCGGGACTAGCGGGTTATGAGCAGTTCTTC.